Listed here are 6 T cell receptor beta chains from one sample, sequenced in a study of blood T cell repertoires in COVID-19. Assay used: immunoSEQ multiplex PCR; TCRdb lists only in-frame clones, some missing. The sample contains about 260,000 clones, 88% of which appear only once. Sequences were obtained from peripheral blood. These receptor sequences come from a man aged 60 to 69 who had recovered from COVID-19.

The genes are TRBV19 and TRBJ2-7; tentative D call: TRBD1 (6 bases). V dropped 3 bases and J dropped 7 bases, with 13 bases sitting between them. Germline CDR1 LNHDA, CDR2 SQIVND (reference sequence). CDR3 length equals 13 residues. The chain's CDR3 is CASSMNRVGEQYF. The CDR3 DNA reads TGTGCCAGTAGTATGAACAGGGTGGGTGAGCAGTACTTC.

The V gene is TRBV5-1, the J gene TRBJ2-1, with D maybe TRBD2 (6 bases). Between the trimmed V and J ends, which lost 1 base and 4 bases, there was a span of 6 bases. The germline CDR1 and CDR2 sequences are SGHRS and YFSETQ. The length of the CDR3 is 13 residues. The CDR3 DNA is TGCGCCAGCAGCTTGCGGGGGTACAATGAGCAGTTCTTC. This gives the protein CASSLRGYNEQFF.

The CDR3 loop is CASSYYTKRYTEAFF. The CDR3, as DNA: TGTGCCAGCAGCTACTACACAAAACGGTACACTGAAGCTTTCTTT. J is TRBJ1-1 and V is TRBV7-2; D gene unclear. The CDR3 consists of 15 residues. The V gene lost 4 bases and the J gene lost 3 bases, with 15 bases spanning the gap. The V gene's germline CDR1 is SGHTA and CDR2 FQGNSA.

The chain is built from TRBV4-2 and TRBJ2-3; D may be TRBD2 (7 bases). Germline V CDR1 and CDR2: LGHNA, YNFKEQ. The V end was cut by 1 base, the J end by 0 bases, with 14 bases between. There are 17 residues in the CDR3. In nucleotides, the CDR3 is TGTGCCAGCAGCCAAGGAGGGGGGGGACCTAGCACAGATACGCAGTATTTT. Its protein is CASSQGGGGPSTDTQYF.

The V call is TRBV7-3, the J call TRBJ2-1, with 8 positions matching TRBD1. From germline, CDR1 is SGHTA and CDR2 FQGTGA. After removal of 4 bases from V and 0 bases from J, the junction contained 14 bases not matched to a gene. The CDR3 contains 19 residues. CDR3: CASSSRGLSDKSSYNEQFF. The DNA for the CDR3 is TGTGCCAGCAGCTCCAGGGGGCTCTCCGATAAGAGCTCCTACAATGAGCAGTTCTTC.

This chain uses TRBV5-4 with TRBJ2-3; TRBD1 aligns across 9 bases. Germline CDR1 and CDR2: SGHNT and YYREEE (reference sequence). This CDR3 is built from 15 residues. Trimming removed 4 bases from V and 5 bases from J; junction bases left unmatched: 8. The CDR3 loop is CASSANRGLEDTQYF. Written as DNA, the CDR3 is TGTGCCAGCAGCGCAAACAGGGGGCTAGAAGATACGCAGTATTTT.